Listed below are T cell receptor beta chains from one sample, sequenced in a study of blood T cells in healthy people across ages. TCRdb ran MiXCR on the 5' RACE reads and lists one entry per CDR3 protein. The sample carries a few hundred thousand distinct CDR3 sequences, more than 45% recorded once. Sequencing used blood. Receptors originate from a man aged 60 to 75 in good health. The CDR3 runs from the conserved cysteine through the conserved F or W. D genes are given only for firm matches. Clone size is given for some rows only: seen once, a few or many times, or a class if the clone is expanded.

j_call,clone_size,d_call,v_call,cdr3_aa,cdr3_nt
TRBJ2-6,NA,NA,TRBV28,CASSSSRGKGRTGANVLTF,TGTGCCAGCAGTTCGAGCCGGGGGAAGGGGAGAACTGGGGCCAACGTCCTGACTTTC
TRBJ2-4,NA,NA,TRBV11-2,CASSPPQAHRNIQYF,TGTGCCAGCAGCCCCCCCCAGGCACATCGAAACATTCAGTACTTC
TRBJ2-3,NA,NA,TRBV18,CASSPPGEPDTQYF,TGTGCCAGCTCACCCCCTGGGGAACCGGATACGCAGTATTTT
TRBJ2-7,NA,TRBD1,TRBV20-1,CSARSQGAYEQYF,TGCAGTGCTAGGTCCCAGGGGGCTTACGAGCAGTACTTC
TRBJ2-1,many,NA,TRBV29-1,CSVVEGGGDEQFF,TGCAGCGTTGTTGAAGGGGGCGGGGATGAGCAGTTCTTC
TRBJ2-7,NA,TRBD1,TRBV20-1,CSASGQGPYEQYF,TGCAGTGCAAGCGGACAGGGCCCCTACGAGCAGTACTTC
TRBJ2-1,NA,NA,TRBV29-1,CSVIHPSSYNEQFF,TGCAGCGTAATTCACCCGAGCTCCTACAATGAGCAGTTCTTC
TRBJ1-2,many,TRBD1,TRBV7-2,CASSFSGQGGYGYTF,TGTGCCAGCAGCTTTTCCGGACAGGGAGGATATGGCTACACCTTC
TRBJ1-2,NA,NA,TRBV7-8,CASGEGRGGGTF,TGTGCCAGCGGAGAGGGGAGAGGTGGTGGCACCTTC
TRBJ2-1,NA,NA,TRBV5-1,CASSLVPKAYNEQFF,TGCGCCAGCAGCTTGGTTCCTAAGGCCTACAATGAGCAGTTCTTC
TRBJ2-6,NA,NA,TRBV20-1,CSARGVVSSGANVLTF,TGCAGTGCTAGAGGGGTGGTTAGCTCTGGGGCCAACGTCCTGACTTTC
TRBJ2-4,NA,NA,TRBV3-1,CASSQDGGNIQYF,TGTGCCAGCAGCCAAGATGGTGGAAACATTCAGTACTTC
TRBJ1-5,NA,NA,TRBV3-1,CASSQGPFGPQHF,TGTGCCAGCAGCCAAGGGCCTTTTGGGCCCCAGCATTTT
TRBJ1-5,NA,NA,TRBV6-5,CASSYSEEGLSDNQPQHF,TGTGCCAGCAGTTACTCAGAGGAGGGTTTAAGTGACAATCAGCCCCAGCATTTT
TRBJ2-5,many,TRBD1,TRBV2,CASKIQGVEGETQYF,TGTGCCAGCAAAATACAGGGGGTTGAAGGAGAGACCCAGTACTTC
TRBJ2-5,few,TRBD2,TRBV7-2,CASSPPGLAQETQYF,TGTGCCAGCAGCCCCCCGGGACTAGCCCAAGAGACCCAGTACTTC
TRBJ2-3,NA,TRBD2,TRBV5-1,CASSLGAGGLTDTQYF,TGCGCCAGCAGCTTGGGAGCGGGAGGGCTCACAGATACGCAGTATTTT
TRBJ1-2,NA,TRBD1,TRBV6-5,CASSYLLRDREFGNYGYTF,TGTGCCAGCAGTTACTTACTCCGGGACAGGGAATTCGGTAACTATGGCTACACCTTC
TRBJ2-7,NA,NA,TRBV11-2,CASSLVRDLHEQYF,TGTGCCAGCAGCTTAGTAAGGGACCTACACGAGCAGTACTTC
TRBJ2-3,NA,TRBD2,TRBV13,CASSPSGVGTQYF,TGTGCCAGCAGCCCTAGCGGGGTGGGTACGCAGTATTTT
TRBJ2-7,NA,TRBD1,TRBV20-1,CSAVDRVGEQYF,TGCAGTGCTGTGGACAGGGTAGGCGAGCAGTACTTC
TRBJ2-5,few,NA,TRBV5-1,CASSLGSSWETQYF,TGCGCCAGCAGCTTGGGCAGTTCGTGGGAGACCCAGTACTTC
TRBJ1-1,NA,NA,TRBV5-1,CASSLAGGRGTEAFF,TGCGCCAGCAGCTTGGCCGGGGGGCGAGGCACTGAAGCTTTCTTT
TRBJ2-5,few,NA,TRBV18,CASSPSFGETQYF,TGTGCCAGCTCCCCGAGCTTCGGCGAGACCCAGTACTTC
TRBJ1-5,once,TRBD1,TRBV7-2,CASSFDRGLNQPQHF,TGTGCCAGCAGCTTCGACAGGGGGTTGAATCAGCCCCAGCATTTT
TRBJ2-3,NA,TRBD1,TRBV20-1,CSASRGNTDTQYF,TGCAGTGCTAGCAGGGGGAACACAGATACGCAGTATTTT
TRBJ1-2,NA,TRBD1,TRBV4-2,CASSPRGQGSKDYGYTF,TGTGCCAGCAGCCCCAGGGGACAGGGGTCGAAAGACTATGGCTACACCTTC
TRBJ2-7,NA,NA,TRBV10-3,CANGGSGYEQYF,TGTGCCAACGGAGGTTCCGGCTACGAGCAGTACTTC
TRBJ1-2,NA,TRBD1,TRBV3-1,CASSQGRRDSYGYTF,TGTGCCAGCAGCCAGGGCCGCCGGGACAGCTATGGCTACACCTTC
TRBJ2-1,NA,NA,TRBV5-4,CASKQGAHLAGVAHSYNEQFF,TGTGCCAGCAAACAGGGGGCGCATCTAGCGGGAGTAGCTCACTCCTACAATGAGCAGTTCTTC
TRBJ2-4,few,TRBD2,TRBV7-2,CASNEAASGGAWNIQYF,TGTGCCAGCAACGAGGCAGCTAGCGGGGGGGCGTGGAACATTCAGTACTTC
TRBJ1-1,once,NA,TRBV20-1,CSARPGWTEAFF,TGCAGTGCTAGACCCGGTTGGACTGAAGCTTTCTTT
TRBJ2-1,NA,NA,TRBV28,CASTRGQSYNEQFF,TGTGCCAGCACCCGGGGGCAATCCTACAATGAGCAGTTCTTC
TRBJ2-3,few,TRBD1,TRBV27,CASRPTGAQTDTQYF,TGTGCCAGCAGACCGACAGGGGCTCAAACAGATACGCAGTATTTT
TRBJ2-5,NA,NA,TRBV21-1,CASSSGTDSQETQYF,TGTGCCAGCAGCAGCGGGACAGATTCTCAAGAGACCCAGTACTTC
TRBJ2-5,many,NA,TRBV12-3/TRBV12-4,CASTIPRGEPGETQYF,TGTGCCAGCACCATCCCTAGGGGGGAGCCGGGGGAGACCCAGTACTTC
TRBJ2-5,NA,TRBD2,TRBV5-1,CASGLAGAQETQYF,TGCGCCAGCGGTCTAGCGGGAGCCCAAGAGACCCAGTACTTC
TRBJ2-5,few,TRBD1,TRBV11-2,CASSWGQGQEQYF,TGTGCCAGCAGCTGGGGACAGGGGCAAGAGCAGTACTTC
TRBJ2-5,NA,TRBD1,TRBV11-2,CARSSTGSQETQYF,TGTGCCCGCAGCTCGACAGGGAGCCAAGAGACCCAGTACTTC
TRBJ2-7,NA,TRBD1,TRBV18,CASSPSSTGYEQYF,TGTGCCAGCTCACCATCTTCGACAGGGTACGAGCAGTACTTC
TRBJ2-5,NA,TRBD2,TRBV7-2,CASSWGRLAGDNEQYF,TGTGCCAGCAGTTGGGGGAGGCTAGCGGGAGACAATGAGCAGTACTTC
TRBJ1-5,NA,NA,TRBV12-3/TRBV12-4,CASSLRGHQPQHF,TGTGCCAGCAGTTTACGAGGGCATCAGCCCCAGCATTTT
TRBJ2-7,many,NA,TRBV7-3,CASSFAPGAYEQYF,TGTGCCAGCAGCTTCGCACCCGGAGCATACGAGCAGTACTTC
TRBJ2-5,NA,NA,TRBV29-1,CSGRLGGETQYF,TGCAGCGGGAGACTAGGGGGTGAGACCCAGTACTTC
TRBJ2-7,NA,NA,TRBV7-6,CASSLYDSPVYF,TGTGCCAGCAGCTTATACGACAGCCCCGTGTACTTC
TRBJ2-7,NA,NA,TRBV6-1,CASGDHRVEQYF,TGTGCCAGTGGAGATCACAGGGTCGAGCAGTACTTC
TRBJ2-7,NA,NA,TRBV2,CASSTQGTGYEQYF,TGTGCCAGCAGCACCCAGGGGACGGGTTACGAGCAGTACTTC
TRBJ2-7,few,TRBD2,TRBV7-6,CASSSGTRPYEQYF,TGTGCCAGCAGCTCCGGGACTAGGCCCTACGAGCAGTACTTC
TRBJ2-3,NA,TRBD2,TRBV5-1,CASSSGVAGGVTDTQYF,TGCGCCAGCAGCTCGGGGGTAGCGGGAGGCGTCACAGATACGCAGTATTTT
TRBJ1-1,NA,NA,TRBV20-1,CSARDGGGGTEAFF,TGCAGTGCTAGAGATGGCGGGGGCGGCACTGAAGCTTTCTTT
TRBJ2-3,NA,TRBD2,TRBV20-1,CSAAPGLAGLGGTQYF,TGCAGTGCTGCCCCGGGACTAGCGGGATTGGGCGGTACGCAGTATTTT